A selection of T cell receptor beta chains follows, all from one sample in a study of T cell responses to AZD1222 COVID-19 vaccine. TCRdb's copy holds only in-frame clones and misses some; the assay was immunoSEQ multiplex PCR. The data hold over 150,000 clones, with 80% to 95% observed a single time. Material: peripheral blood, obtained 28 days after the second dose of the MenACWY control vaccine. These receptors originate from an adult who received the MenACWY meningococcal vaccine as a control. Both conserved end residues are part of each CDR3. A D gene is named only where the DNA matches it firmly. Size tells how often a clone was seen (once, few, many) or the class of an expanded clone, and some rows leave it out.

v_gene	j_gene	d_gene	abundance	CDR3nt	CDR3aa
TRBV20-1	TRBJ1-1	NA	NA	TGCAGTGCTAGCGGGGGAGATGAAGCTTTCTTT	CSASGGDEAFF
TRBV4-3	TRBJ2-7	TRBD1	once	TGCGCCAGCAGCCAGTACCCCGGGACAGCTAGTTACGAGCAGTACTTC	CASSQYPGTASYEQYF
TRBV7-2	TRBJ2-2	NA	NA	TGTGCCAGCAGCCAGGGGGGGCGGATCACCGGGGAGCTGTTTTTT	CASSQGGRITGELFF
TRBV5-1	TRBJ2-2	NA	NA	TGCGCCACCATGGACAGAGCTGAACCCGGGGAGCTGTTTTTT	CATMDRAEPGELFF
TRBV28	TRBJ1-2	NA	NA	TGTGCCAGCAGTTTCGGTCTGTATGGCTACACCTTC	CASSFGLYGYTF
TRBV4-3	TRBJ1-1	NA	NA	TGCGCCAGCAGCCAGAGGTTAGGGAACACTGAAGCTTTCTTT	CASSQRLGNTEAFF
TRBV6-5	TRBJ2-1	NA	NA	TGTGCCAGCATTGGGTCAGGCTCCTACAATGAGCAGTTCTTC	CASIGSGSYNEQFF
TRBV3-1/TRBV3-2	TRBJ1-5	TRBD1	NA	TGTGCCAGCAGCCAAGCGGGACAGGGGCAGCCCCAGCATTTT	CASSQAGQGQPQHF
TRBV5-6	TRBJ1-4	NA	NA	TGTGCCAGCATCGCCGACAAACGAAATGAAAAACTGTTTTTT	CASIADKRNEKLFF
TRBV5-4	TRBJ1-1	NA	NA	TGTGCCAGCAGCCAGGGGACGGGGACTGAAGCTTTCTTT	CASSQGTGTEAFF
TRBV5-6	TRBJ2-5	NA	NA	TGTGCCAGCAGCTTGGCCCTGAGACTTACCAGGGAGACCCAGTACTTC	CASSLALRLTRETQYF
TRBV6-5	TRBJ1-1	NA	NA	TGTGCCAGCAGTTACTCGATTAGGGGGGGCACTGAAGCTTTCTTT	CASSYSIRGGTEAFF
TRBV6-1	TRBJ1-2	NA	NA	TGTGCCAGCAGTGAAGCTAACTATGGCTACACCTTC	CASSEANYGYTF
TRBV6-5	TRBJ1-2	NA	NA	TGTGCCAGCAGCCTGACGACCACAAACTATGGCTACACCTTC	CASSLTTTNYGYTF
TRBV5-1	TRBJ1-1	NA	NA	TGCGCCAGCAGCCAGTTCGCTGGAACGAACACTGAAGCTTTCTTT	CASSQFAGTNTEAFF
TRBV19	TRBJ1-5	NA	NA	TGTGCCAGTACCCATCAGGCATCTTATCAGCCCCAGCATTTT	CASTHQASYQPQHF
TRBV6-5	TRBJ1-6	TRBD1	NA	TGTGCCAGCATCCGGGACAGGGTATCACCCCTCCACTTT	CASIRDRVSPLHF
TRBV24-1	TRBJ2-2	NA	NA	TGTGCCACCAGTGACCCGACCGCGGGGAATACCGGGGAGCTGTTTTTT	CATSDPTAGNTGELFF
TRBV19	TRBJ1-1	NA	once	TGTGCCAGTACTACACAAGCGGGGGGATCCCCTGAAGCTTTCTTT	CASTTQAGGSPEAFF
TRBV3-1/TRBV3-2	TRBJ1-1	NA	NA	TGTGCCAGCAGCCCACAGGTAAATACTGAAGCTTTCTTT	CASSPQVNTEAFF
TRBV30	TRBJ1-5	TRBD1	NA	TGTGCCTGGAGTGCCGGACAGGCGAGTGGGCAGCCCCAGCATTTT	CAWSAGQASGQPQHF
TRBV30	TRBJ2-4	NA	once	TGTGCCTGGAGTGTAAACGGATCCCCAGCCAAAAACATTCAGTACTTC	CAWSVNGSPAKNIQYF